This T cell receptor beta chain emerged from a study of T cells in Graves' hyperthyroidism and ophthalmopathy. There were TCR beta CDR3 regions amplified from RNA transcripts. When the TCR CDR3 underwent first-round RT-PCR, the HTBI primer set was used. Via MiXCR, TCRdb re-called the multiplex PCR reads, giving one row per CDR3 protein. The sample lists fewer than 550,000 distinct CDR3 sequences, less than 20% occurring once. Study outcomes and limitations: Ophthalmopathy and stable hyperthyroidism were told apart by a 13 V-J model.

This clonotype occurred many times. Its cognate antigen is unknown. The receptor's source is a woman aged 18-30 years with Graves' hyperthyroidism. Sample: blood.

The CDR3 protein is CAWSVSGTGRRSEAFF. CDR3 nucleotide sequence: TGTGCCTGGAGTGTGAGCGGGACAGGGAGGAGGTCTGAAGCTTTCTTT. The chain recombines TRBV30 with TRBJ1-1; 9 nucleotides match TRBD1. The CDR3 is 16 residues long. Germline V lookup: CDR1 GTSNPN, CDR2 SVGIG (reference sequence). J lost 6 bases, V lost 0 bases, and 11 bases had no gene match.